This is a list of T cell receptor beta chains from one sample in a study of blood T cell repertoires in COVID-19. Only in-frame clones appear in the TCRdb table, and some are missing; sequencing was by immunoSEQ multiplex PCR. The sample carries 80,000 or so clones, 81% recorded once. The sequenced material came from peripheral blood. The receptors were sampled from a man aged 80 or over with acute or convalescent COVID-19. Each CDR3 is given with its conserved first and last residue. D genes are given only for firm matches. The listing skips clone size in some rows; elsewhere it reads once, few, many or a size class.

D gene: .; V gene: TRBV18; clone size: .; J gene: TRBJ1-5; CDR3 length: 13; CDR3 DNA: TGTGCCAGCTCAACAGGGAGCAATCAGCCCCAGCATTTT; CDR3 protein: CASSTGSNQPQHF
D gene: TRBD1; V gene: TRBV4-3; clone size: .; J gene: TRBJ1-1; CDR3 length: 16; CDR3 DNA: TGCGCCAGCAGCCAAGAGAGGGGGACAGGGAACCGCGGAGCTTTCTTT; CDR3 protein: CASSQERGTGNRGAFF
D gene: TRBD1; V gene: TRBV7-2; clone size: .; J gene: TRBJ1-2; CDR3 length: 13; CDR3 DNA: TGTGCCAGCAGCTTAAGAGGGGGCGATGGCTACACCTTC; CDR3 protein: CASSLRGGDGYTF
D gene: .; V gene: TRBV28; clone size: .; J gene: TRBJ2-7; CDR3 length: 15; CDR3 DNA: TGTGCCAGCAGTTTAGGGCGGGGAGCGGTTTACGAGCAGTACTTC; CDR3 protein: CASSLGRGAVYEQYF
D gene: TRBD1; V gene: TRBV3-1/TRBV3-2; clone size: .; J gene: TRBJ2-7; CDR3 length: 15; CDR3 DNA: TGTGCCAGCAGCCACCCAGTACAGGGGGCCTACGAGCAGTACTTC; CDR3 protein: CASSHPVQGAYEQYF
D gene: .; V gene: TRBV5-6; clone size: .; J gene: TRBJ1-5; CDR3 length: 17; CDR3 DNA: TGTGCCAGCAGCACGGGGGGAGTTAGTTATAGCAATCAGCCCCAGCATTTT; CDR3 protein: CASSTGGVSYSNQPQHF
D gene: TRBD1; V gene: TRBV18; clone size: .; J gene: TRBJ1-6; CDR3 length: 15; CDR3 DNA: TGTGCCAGCTCACCACGGGACAGGGAAAATTCACCCCTCCACTTT; CDR3 protein: CASSPRDRENSPLHF
D gene: .; V gene: TRBV7-2; clone size: .; J gene: TRBJ1-5; CDR3 length: 13; CDR3 DNA: TGTGCCAGCAGCCCTAGACGGAATCAGCCCCAGCATTTT; CDR3 protein: CASSPRRNQPQHF
D gene: .; V gene: TRBV19; clone size: .; J gene: TRBJ2-5; CDR3 length: 12; CDR3 DNA: TGTGCCAGTAGTGGGCAGCAAGAGACCCAGTACTTC; CDR3 protein: CASSGQQETQYF
D gene: TRBD2; V gene: TRBV18; clone size: few; J gene: TRBJ2-3; CDR3 length: 17; CDR3 DNA: TGTGCCAGCTCACCTAACCGAGGGTCTAGCGGTACAGATACGCAGTATTTT; CDR3 protein: CASSPNRGSSGTDTQYF
D gene: .; V gene: TRBV24-1; clone size: once; J gene: TRBJ2-1; CDR3 length: 18; CDR3 DNA: TGTGCCACCAGTGATTTGGGATCCTCGGGGGATCGGAACAATGAGCAGTTCTTC; CDR3 protein: CATSDLGSSGDRNNEQFF
D gene: TRBD2; V gene: TRBV11-2; clone size: few; J gene: TRBJ2-1; CDR3 length: 15; CDR3 DNA: TGTGCCAGCAGCTCATCCAGCGGGAGCTACAATGAGCAGTTCTTC; CDR3 protein: CASSSSSGSYNEQFF
D gene: TRBD1; V gene: TRBV4-2; clone size: once; J gene: TRBJ2-2; CDR3 length: 20; CDR3 DNA: TGTGCCAGCAGCCAAGGGATGGGGAGGGGGACAGGGACGAACACCGGGGAGCTGTTTTTT; CDR3 protein: CASSQGMGRGTGTNTGELFF
D gene: .; V gene: TRBV7-9; clone size: .; J gene: TRBJ1-4; CDR3 length: 15; CDR3 DNA: TGTGCCAGCAGTTTTAACCCCGGACAGAATGAAAAACTGTTTTTT; CDR3 protein: CASSFNPGQNEKLFF
D gene: .; V gene: TRBV7-3; clone size: .; J gene: TRBJ2-1; CDR3 length: 15; CDR3 DNA: TGTGCCAGCAGCTTCTCCATCCCCTACGGCAATGAGCAGTTCTTC; CDR3 protein: CASSFSIPYGNEQFF
D gene: .; V gene: TRBV7-6; clone size: .; J gene: TRBJ2-2; CDR3 length: 16; CDR3 DNA: TGTGCCAGCAAATCCACCCCCCCAGGGTCGACCGGGGAGCTGTTTTTT; CDR3 protein: CASKSTPPGSTGELFF
D gene: .; V gene: TRBV30; clone size: .; J gene: TRBJ1-5; CDR3 length: 14; CDR3 DNA: TGTGCCTGGACTACTGGGGGGTACAATCAGCCCCAGCATTTT; CDR3 protein: CAWTTGGYNQPQHF
D gene: .; V gene: TRBV2; clone size: .; J gene: TRBJ1-1; CDR3 length: 14; CDR3 DNA: TGTGCCAGCATGAGTAGCAGTCCGAACACTGAAGCTTTCTTT; CDR3 protein: CASMSSSPNTEAFF
D gene: .; V gene: TRBV6-1; clone size: .; J gene: TRBJ2-7; CDR3 length: 15; CDR3 DNA: TGTGCCACCAAGCAGGACTCCCGGGGGTCCTACGAGCAGTACTTC; CDR3 protein: CATKQDSRGSYEQYF
D gene: .; V gene: TRBV6-5; clone size: .; J gene: TRBJ2-2; CDR3 length: 15; CDR3 DNA: TGTGCCAGCCAAGGACAGAGCATGGCCACCGGGGAGCTGTTTTTT; CDR3 protein: CASQGQSMATGELFF
D gene: .; V gene: TRBV7-9; clone size: few; J gene: TRBJ2-7; CDR3 length: 12; CDR3 DNA: TGTGCCAGCACCTTAGGGAGAGACGAGCAGTACTTC; CDR3 protein: CASTLGRDEQYF
D gene: .; V gene: TRBV11-1; clone size: .; J gene: TRBJ2-2; CDR3 length: 15; CDR3 DNA: TGTGCCAGCAGCACCCTAGGCAGGGCCGCCGGGGAGCTGTTTTTT; CDR3 protein: CASSTLGRAAGELFF
D gene: .; V gene: TRBV11-2; clone size: .; J gene: TRBJ1-5; CDR3 length: 15; CDR3 DNA: TGTGCCAGCAGCTTATCGGGGGTCAGCAATCAGCCCCAGCATTTT; CDR3 protein: CASSLSGVSNQPQHF
D gene: .; V gene: TRBV12-3/TRBV12-4; clone size: .; J gene: TRBJ2-3; CDR3 length: 12; CDR3 DNA: TGTGCCAGCAGTCTGTCTCGAGATACGCAGTATTTT; CDR3 protein: CASSLSRDTQYF
D gene: .; V gene: TRBV6-6; clone size: .; J gene: TRBJ2-7; CDR3 length: 13; CDR3 DNA: TGTGCCAGCAGTTTTCGGGATACCTACGAGCAGTACTTC; CDR3 protein: CASSFRDTYEQYF
D gene: .; V gene: TRBV5-4; clone size: few; J gene: TRBJ2-2; CDR3 length: 11; CDR3 DNA: TGTGCCAGCAGTTCCAGCGGGGAGCTGTTTTTT; CDR3 protein: CASSSSGELFF
D gene: .; V gene: TRBV7-9; clone size: .; J gene: TRBJ1-4; CDR3 length: 15; CDR3 DNA: TGTGCCAGCAGCTTTCAGGGGTACACTAATGAAAAACTGTTTTTT; CDR3 protein: CASSFQGYTNEKLFF
D gene: .; V gene: TRBV6-5; clone size: .; J gene: TRBJ1-5; CDR3 length: 14; CDR3 DNA: TGTGCCAGCAGTCAGGGTTTTGGCAATCAGCCCCAGCATTTT; CDR3 protein: CASSQGFGNQPQHF
D gene: .; V gene: TRBV30; clone size: .; J gene: TRBJ1-5; CDR3 length: 13; CDR3 DNA: TGTGCCTGGAGTGAGAATAGTAATCAGCCCCAGCATTTT; CDR3 protein: CAWSENSNQPQHF
D gene: .; V gene: TRBV6-5; clone size: .; J gene: TRBJ2-7; CDR3 length: 14; CDR3 DNA: TGTGCCAGCGGAATGACAGGTTTCTCCTACGAGCAGTACTTC; CDR3 protein: CASGMTGFSYEQYF
D gene: TRBD1; V gene: TRBV28; clone size: .; J gene: TRBJ1-5; CDR3 length: 17; CDR3 DNA: TGTGCCAGCAGTTCGCCGGGACAGGGATATAGCAATCAGCCCCAGCATTTT; CDR3 protein: CASSSPGQGYSNQPQHF
D gene: TRBD1; V gene: TRBV5-6; clone size: .; J gene: TRBJ1-4; CDR3 length: 16; CDR3 DNA: TGTGCCAGCAGTGGGACAGACTACCCGGGAGTGGAAAAACTGTTTTTT; CDR3 protein: CASSGTDYPGVEKLFF
D gene: .; V gene: TRBV7-9; clone size: .; J gene: TRBJ1-4; CDR3 length: 14; CDR3 DNA: TGTGCCAGCAGCCCCAGGGGCCTGGTCGAAAAACTGTTTTTT; CDR3 protein: CASSPRGLVEKLFF
D gene: TRBD2; V gene: TRBV5-1; clone size: .; J gene: TRBJ2-3; CDR3 length: 14; CDR3 DNA: TGCGCCAGCAGCTCCATGGCGGGAGAAGATACGCAGTATTTT; CDR3 protein: CASSSMAGEDTQYF
D gene: .; V gene: TRBV30; clone size: few; J gene: TRBJ1-6; CDR3 length: 13; CDR3 DNA: TGTGCCTGGACTAACGGGGTTAATTCACCCCTCCACTTT; CDR3 protein: CAWTNGVNSPLHF
D gene: .; V gene: TRBV7-9; clone size: few; J gene: TRBJ2-3; CDR3 length: 14; CDR3 DNA: TGTGCCAGCAGCTCCACTAAAGGCACAGATACGCAGTATTTT; CDR3 protein: CASSSTKGTDTQYF
D gene: TRBD1; V gene: TRBV24-1; clone size: .; J gene: TRBJ1-1; CDR3 length: 13; CDR3 DNA: TGTGCCACCAGTGAGCCAGGGACAGGTGAAGCTTTCTTT; CDR3 protein: CATSEPGTGEAFF
D gene: .; V gene: TRBV2; clone size: .; J gene: TRBJ1-3; CDR3 length: 13; CDR3 DNA: TGTGCCAGCAGTACCGTCAGGGGAAACACCATATATTTT; CDR3 protein: CASSTVRGNTIYF
D gene: .; V gene: TRBV5-4; clone size: .; J gene: TRBJ1-4; CDR3 length: 13; CDR3 DNA: TGTGCCAGCAGCTTGGACAGAGATGAAAAACTGTTTTTT; CDR3 protein: CASSLDRDEKLFF
D gene: TRBD1; V gene: TRBV7-2; clone size: few; J gene: TRBJ1-5; CDR3 length: 14; CDR3 DNA: TGTGCCAGCACACAACAGGGGTTGGATCAGCCCCAGCATTTT; CDR3 protein: CASTQQGLDQPQHF
D gene: .; V gene: TRBV7-8; clone size: .; J gene: TRBJ2-3; CDR3 length: 16; CDR3 DNA: TGTGCCAGCAGCCTCCGGGGCAGGGGCTGGACAGATACGCAGTATTTT; CDR3 protein: CASSLRGRGWTDTQYF
D gene: TRBD2; V gene: TRBV5-1; clone size: .; J gene: TRBJ2-1; CDR3 length: 18; CDR3 DNA: TGCGCCAGCAGCAGGGGGGGACTAGCGGCCAACTCCTACAATGAGCAGTTCTTC; CDR3 protein: CASSRGGLAANSYNEQFF
D gene: TRBD1; V gene: TRBV6-1; clone size: .; J gene: TRBJ2-5; CDR3 length: 16; CDR3 DNA: TGTGCCAGCAGTGACCCCCGACAGGGAAGACGAGAGACCCAGTACTTC; CDR3 protein: CASSDPRQGRRETQYF
D gene: TRBD2; V gene: TRBV7-6; clone size: few; J gene: TRBJ2-1; CDR3 length: 18; CDR3 DNA: TGTGCCAGCAGCCCAACAACAGCGGGAGCGGCAGATTCCAATGAGCAGTTCTTC; CDR3 protein: CASSPTTAGAADSNEQFF
D gene: TRBD1; V gene: TRBV5-4; clone size: .; J gene: TRBJ2-5; CDR3 length: 14; CDR3 DNA: TGTGCCAGCAGCTTGGGAGGGACAGAAGAGACCCAGTACTTC; CDR3 protein: CASSLGGTEETQYF
D gene: .; V gene: TRBV30; clone size: .; J gene: TRBJ2-7; CDR3 length: 15; CDR3 DNA: TGTGCCTGGAGTGTAGGGACACTCCGCACCTACGAGCAGTACTTC; CDR3 protein: CAWSVGTLRTYEQYF
D gene: TRBD1; V gene: TRBV24-1; clone size: .; J gene: TRBJ2-3; CDR3 length: 15; CDR3 DNA: TGTGCCACCAGTGAACCAGGGACAGACACAGATACGCAGTATTTT; CDR3 protein: CATSEPGTDTDTQYF
D gene: .; V gene: TRBV18; clone size: .; J gene: TRBJ2-1; CDR3 length: 16; CDR3 DNA: TGTGCCAGCTCACCTTGGGGCTTACTCTCCTACAATGAGCAGTTCTTC; CDR3 protein: CASSPWGLLSYNEQFF
D gene: .; V gene: TRBV19; clone size: .; J gene: TRBJ1-5; CDR3 length: 14; CDR3 DNA: TGTGCCAGTAGTATACAGGGGACCAATCAGCCCCAGCATTTT; CDR3 protein: CASSIQGTNQPQHF
D gene: .; V gene: TRBV30; clone size: .; J gene: TRBJ1-6; CDR3 length: 14; CDR3 DNA: TGTGCCTGGAGTGTACGACTGCTTAATTCACCCCTCCACTTT; CDR3 protein: CAWSVRLLNSPLHF
D gene: .; V gene: TRBV28; clone size: .; J gene: TRBJ1-1; CDR3 length: 13; CDR3 DNA: TGTGCCAGCACTTTTACGATCGGGACTGAAGCTTTCTTT; CDR3 protein: CASTFTIGTEAFF